One sample yielded the 15 T cell receptor beta chains listed below, sequenced in a study of shared clonotypes between healthy human individuals. The method was immunoSEQ multiplex PCR; TCRdb's version includes in-frame clones alone and lacks a portion of them. Among about 2.1 million clones listed, 93% were seen once. Terminally differentiated effector memory CD45RA+ cells were excluded by CCR7 positive selection of CD45RO-negative cells. Sequenced: naive CD8+ T cells from PBMCs. The receptors come from a man younger than 30 in good health. Some clones in this sample may be carry-over from other donors' samples.

This chain joins TRBV2 and TRBJ1-4, with 8 bases identical to TRBD1. CDR3 length: 18 residues. Germline CDR1 is SNHLY and CDR2 is FYNNEI. V gave up 8 bases and J gave up 0 bases; unmatched junction bases: 14. The CDR3 nucleotides read TGTGCCAGCTCGGAGGACAGGGCGTTAGCCGCAACTAATGAAAAACTGTTTTTT. Protein: CASSEDRALAATNEKLFF.

The chain links TRBV28 to TRBJ2-5, with 8 bases fitting TRBD1. Trimming cost V 6 bases and J 4 bases; bases outside gene matches: 1. The length of the CDR3 is 12 residues. CDR1 is MDHEN, CDR2 SYDVKM, per germline. Here the CDR3 reads CASSRGRETQYF. In DNA form, the CDR3 reads TGTGCCAGCAGCAGGGGGCGAGAGACCCAGTACTTC. The variable domain in full, with the rest retrieved from reference TRBV28 and TRBJ2-5, is DVKVTQSSRYLVKRTGEKVFLECVQDMDHENMFWYRQDPGLGLRLIYFSYDVKMKEKGDIPEGYSVSREKKERFSLILESASTNQTSMYLCASSRGRETQYFGPGTRLLVL.

The V gene is TRBV29-1, the J gene TRBJ2-1; D unclear. The CDR3 runs 14 residues. V was cut by 2 bases and J by 8 bases, with 16 bases left in between. Germline CDR1 SQVTM, CDR2 ANQGSEA. Written as DNA, the CDR3 is TGCAGCGTTGAACCTCCTTTAAACAGTCATGAGCAGTTCTTC. Its protein is CSVEPPLNSHEQFF.

The sample holds one count of this clone. Other DNA variants within this sample encode the same CDR3. The chain combines TRBV9 with TRBJ2-1, with 10 bases aligning to TRBD1. Trimming took 0 bases from V and 0 from J; bases not matched to a gene: 0. Germline V CDR1 and CDR2: SGDLS, YYNGEE. The CDR3 consists of 16 residues. CDR3 amino acids: CASSVGTGGSYNEQFF. The CDR3 DNA follows: TGTGCCAGCAGCGTAGGGACAGGGGGCTCCTACAATGAGCAGTTCTTC.

Of note for this clone: In the same sample, other DNA sequences code for this CDR3. The rearrangement uses TRBV27 and TRBJ2-7, with D uncertain. CDR3 size: 16 residues. The V and J ends lost 0 bases and 2 bases respectively, with 14 bases between them. CDR1 and CDR2 from the germline V gene are MNHEY and SMNVEV (reference sequence). The CDR3 DNA sequence: TGTGCCAGCAGTTTATCGAAAGGCCATCTGACCTACGAGCAGTACTTC. Protein sequence: CASSLSKGHLTYEQYF.

This clone was seen a single time. The gene calls are TRBV9 and TRBJ2-2; D is possibly TRBD1 (5 bases). CDR1 and CDR2 from the germline V gene are SGDLS and YYNGEE. The CDR3 loop spans 15 amino acids. V was clipped by 0 bases and J by 2 bases, with 8 bases between them. The CDR3 is CASSVVDRNTGELFF. The CDR3 DNA follows: TGTGCCAGCAGCGTAGTAGACAGAAACACCGGGGAGCTGTTTTTT.

V and J are TRBV19 and TRBJ2-2, with 10 nucleotides matching TRBD2. Germline loops: CDR1 LNHDA, CDR2 SQIVND (reference sequence). The CDR3 sequence is 15 residues long. V lost 1 base, J lost 7 bases, and 3 bases stayed unmatched. DNA for the CDR3: TGTGCCAGTAGTATAGTAGCGGGAGGCCGCGGGGAGCTGTTTTTT. It yields the protein CASSIVAGGRGELFF.

The chain recombines TRBV4-3 with TRBJ2-5, with unresolved D. V was trimmed by 0 bases and J by 11 bases, leaving 16 bases between them. The CDR3 sequence is 14 residues long. Germline CDR1 LGHNA, CDR2 YSLEER. Written as DNA, the CDR3 is TGCGCCAGCAGCCAAGATTTGGAAGCTCCCCTTCAGTACTTC. It translates to CASSQDLEAPLQYF.

The V and J genes are TRBV4-1 and TRBJ2-2, with 14 bases identical to TRBD2. Germline CDR1 and CDR2: MGHRA and YSYEKL. This CDR3 spans 21 amino acids. The V segment lost 2 bases and the J segment 0 bases; nucleotides outside the gene matches: 11. The CDR3 region has the DNA TGCGCCAGCAGCCAATTCCATGGACTAGCGGGAGGCGCACCGAACACCGGGGAGCTGTTTTTT. Amino acid sequence: CASSQFHGLAGGAPNTGELFF.

This clone was detected only once. The V call is TRBV7-8, the J call TRBJ2-7; TRBD2 agrees at 9 bases. The junction had 9 bases not matched to a gene; V was cut back by 5 bases and J by 4 bases. From germline, CDR1 is SGHVS and CDR2 FQNEAQ. The CDR3 totals 15 residues. The CDR3 region is CASSLRTSAQYEQYF. CDR3 nucleotides: TGTGCCAGCAGCCTTAGGACTAGCGCCCAATACGAGCAGTACTTC.

The chain couples TRBV27 to TRBJ2-3; 9 nucleotides line up with TRBD1. In germline, CDR1 is MNHEY, CDR2 SMNVEV (reference sequence). J gave up 4 bases and V 5 bases, and 13 bases lay outside the gene matches. The CDR3 runs 17 residues. The CDR3 bases are TGTGCCAGCAGTATAACCGGGACAGGGATCGATCCAGATACGCAGTATTTT. This encodes CASSITGTGIDPDTQYF.

This rearrangement joins TRBV19 to TRBJ1-5; the D is unclear. The CDR3 covers 14 residues. Germline CDR1 and CDR2: LNHDA and SQIVND (reference sequence). V dropped 5 bases and J dropped 7 bases, with 15 bases sitting between them. CDR3 amino acids: CASSPGVRVQPQHF. The CDR3 region has the DNA TGTGCCAGTAGTCCTGGAGTCCGAGTCCAGCCCCAGCATTTT.

J is TRBJ2-1 and V is TRBV4-1, with D tentatively TRBD2 (5 bases). CDR1 is MGHRA and CDR2 is YSYEKL in the germline V gene. This CDR3 is 15 amino acids long. Trimming cost V 4 bases and J 5 bases, with 15 bases left between them. CDR3 sequence: CASSRASPKNNEQFF. CDR3 DNA sequence: TGCGCCAGCAGCCGCGCTAGCCCGAAAAACAATGAGCAGTTCTTC.

J is TRBJ2-2 and V is TRBV6-6; 7 bases match TRBD2. J was trimmed by 8 bases and V by 6 bases; bases with no gene match: 3. Germline lookup yields CDR1 MNHNY and CDR2 SVGAGI (reference sequence). The CDR3 consists of 12 residues. The CDR3 coding sequence is TGTGCCAGCAGCCCGGGGGGTGGGGAGCTGTTTTTT. Amino acid sequence: CASSPGGGELFF.

The sample holds one count of this clone. The chain employs TRBV5-1 and TRBJ2-1, with TRBD2 as a possible D gene (6 bases). The CDR3 has 15 amino acids. The germline V and J ends were trimmed by 0 bases and 3 bases, with 10 bases remaining between them. Germline V CDR1 and CDR2: SGHRS, YFSETQ. The DNA for the CDR3 is TGCGCCAGCAGCTTGGGGGACTTGGTCTACAATGAGCAGTTCTTC. Translation gives CASSLGDLVYNEQFF. Full variable domain (outside the CDR3, taken from reference TRBV5-1 and TRBJ2-1): KAGVTQTPRYLIKTRGQQVTLSCSPISGHRSVSWYQQTPGQGLQFLFEYFSETQRNKGNFPGRFSGRQFSNSRSEMNVSTLELGDSALYLCASSLGDLVYNEQFFGPGTRLTVL.